A selection of T cell receptor beta chains follows, all from one sample in a study of breast tumors, draining lymph nodes, adjacent tissues. Using its own MiXCR run on the multiplex PCR reads, TCRdb lists one record per CDR3 protein. The top ten clones hold around 4.4% of a sample with 150,000 to 200,000 distinct CDR3 sequences, around 29% of them seen once. Sequencing used axillary lymph node tissue. These receptor sequences come from a female donor with breast cancer. Some clones in this sample may be carry-over from other donors' samples. Each CDR3 is given with its conserved first and last residue. The order of the fields is D gene, V gene, clone size, J gene, CDR3 DNA, CDR3 protein. A D gene is named only where the DNA matches it firmly. Clone sizes are given selectively: once, few, many, or a class where the clone is expanded.

D: -
V: TRBV6-5
size: many
J: TRBJ1-2
DNA: TGTGCCAGCAGTTACAGGGATGGGGTTGACTATGGCTACACCTTC
CDR3: CASSYRDGVDYGYTF

D: TRBD2
V: TRBV7-2
size: many
J: TRBJ2-3
DNA: TGTGCCAGCACCTCTAGCGGGGGGGATACGCAGTATTTT
CDR3: CASTSSGGDTQYF

D: -
V: TRBV10-3
size: -
J: TRBJ1-1
DNA: TGTGTCATCAGTGGGAAAGGTGGGACTGAAGCTTTCTTT
CDR3: CVISGKGGTEAFF

D: TRBD1
V: TRBV5-4
size: few
J: TRBJ2-1
DNA: TGTGCCAGCAGCCAGGGTGGGGACAGGGGGCGCGATGAGCAGTCCTTC
CDR3: CASSQGGDRGRDEQSF

D: -
V: TRBV7-9
size: -
J: TRBJ1-4
DNA: TGTGCCAGCAGCTACCCGACAACAACTAATGAAAAACTGTTTTTT
CDR3: CASSYPTTTNEKLFF

D: TRBD1
V: TRBV29-1
size: -
J: TRBJ1-1
DNA: TGCGGCGTTGAAGGGACAGGGATGTACACTGAAGCTTTCTTT
CDR3: CGVEGTGMYTEAFF

D: -
V: TRBV10-3
size: many
J: TRBJ2-2
DNA: TGTGCCATCAGGGCCCTCACCGGGGAGCTGTTTTTT
CDR3: CAIRALTGELFF

D: TRBD2
V: TRBV30
size: many
J: TRBJ2-7
DNA: TGTGCCTGGAGCGCGGGGGGCACAATCTACGAGCAGTACTTC
CDR3: CAWSAGGTIYEQYF

D: -
V: TRBV6-1
size: many
J: TRBJ2-3
DNA: TGTGCCACCACGGTCGGTGCTAGCACAGATACGCAGTATTTT
CDR3: CATTVGASTDTQYF

D: TRBD2
V: TRBV13
size: many
J: TRBJ2-7
DNA: TGTGCCAGCACCTCGGGAGGTCAGGGACGCTCCTACGAGCAGTACTTC
CDR3: CASTSGGQGRSYEQYF

D: TRBD2
V: TRBV19
size: many
J: TRBJ2-2
DNA: TGTGCCAGTAGTGTAACTAGCGACCATACCTTGAACACCGGGGAGCTGTTTTTT
CDR3: CASSVTSDHTLNTGELFF